The rows below give T cell receptor beta chains drawn from one sample of a study of cytomegalovirus exposure and HLA in healthy donors. This table comes from immunoSEQ multiplex PCR, and its TCRdb copy is limited to in-frame clones, with some not included. Here the sample spans under 60,000 clones, 82% being singletons. The source material was PBMCs. The receptors shown here come from a man between 50 and 59 years old in good health and CMV-seronegative. CDR3s include the opening cysteine and the closing phenylalanine or tryptophan. A D gene is named only where the DNA matches it firmly. A row's size may be missing; if present it is once, few, many or a size class.

>TRBJ1-2|few|TRBD1|TRBV10-3
TGTGCCATCAGGGGAGAGGGGGCTTTAGGTGGCTACACCTTC
CAIRGEGALGGYTF
>TRBJ2-7|.|TRBD1|TRBV18
TGTGCCAGCTCACCACCCGGGACAGGGGGCTCGGGGGAGCAGTACTTC
CASSPPGTGGSGEQYF
>TRBJ1-3|once|.|TRBV7-2
TGTGCCAGCAGTCCCCAGTTATCTGGAAACACCATATATTTT
CASSPQLSGNTIYF
>TRBJ1-1|.|.|TRBV19
TGTGCCAGTAGCACGACTTGGGACACTGAAGCTTTCTTT
CASSTTWDTEAFF
>TRBJ2-1|.|TRBD2|TRBV7-8
TGTGCCAGCAGCGCCCCGGGGGGAGCAACTGAGCAGTTCTTC
CASSAPGGATEQFF
>TRBJ1-2|.|TRBD1|TRBV4-2
TGTGCCAGCAGCCAAGGGACAGGGATCTATGGCTACACCTTC
CASSQGTGIYGYTF
>TRBJ1-4|.|TRBD1|TRBV2
TGTGCCAGCAATCGGGACAGAAATAATGAAAAACTGTTTTTT
CASNRDRNNEKLFF
>TRBJ2-7|.|.|TRBV9
TGTGCCAGCAGCCCCAGTTTCTCCTACGAGCAGTACTTC
CASSPSFSYEQYF
>TRBJ1-1|once|TRBD1|TRBV9
TGTGCCAGCAGCGGACAGGGGACGAACACTGAAGCTTTCTTT
CASSGQGTNTEAFF
>TRBJ2-3|.|.|TRBV5-1
TGCGCCAGCAGCGCCGACCAGGGGACAGATACGCAGTATTTT
CASSADQGTDTQYF
>TRBJ2-7|.|.|TRBV13
TGTGCCAGCAGCTTAAAGGCCCACACAGGGTTCGCCTACGAGCAGTACTTC
CASSLKAHTGFAYEQYF
>TRBJ2-7|.|.|TRBV7-9
TGTGCCAGCAGCTTAGTACAGGGCTCTGGCGAGCAGTACTTC
CASSLVQGSGEQYF
>TRBJ2-5|few|TRBD2|TRBV6-1
TGTGCCAGCAATTTAGCGGGGGGTCGAGAGACCCAGTACTTC
CASNLAGGRETQYF
>TRBJ2-3|.|TRBD2|TRBV5-6
TGTGCCAGCACCGAGCTTGGAGGGAGCGGGGGGACAGATACGCAGTATTTT
CASTELGGSGGTDTQYF
>TRBJ1-1|.|.|TRBV7-8
TGTGCCAGCAGCTTAGGCGGGGATCACACTGAAGCTTTCTTT
CASSLGGDHTEAFF
>TRBJ2-7|few|.|TRBV2
TGTGCCAGCAGAAGGACAGCCAACTCCTACGAGCAGTACTTC
CASRRTANSYEQYF
>TRBJ2-3|.|TRBD2|TRBV4-3
TGCGCCAGATCCGGGACTAGCGGGGGGGTTAGCACAGATACGCAGTATTTT
CARSGTSGGVSTDTQYF
>TRBJ2-3|.|TRBD1|TRBV6-1
TGTGCCAGCAGTGGGGGACAGGGGGCAACAGATACGCAGTATTTT
CASSGGQGATDTQYF